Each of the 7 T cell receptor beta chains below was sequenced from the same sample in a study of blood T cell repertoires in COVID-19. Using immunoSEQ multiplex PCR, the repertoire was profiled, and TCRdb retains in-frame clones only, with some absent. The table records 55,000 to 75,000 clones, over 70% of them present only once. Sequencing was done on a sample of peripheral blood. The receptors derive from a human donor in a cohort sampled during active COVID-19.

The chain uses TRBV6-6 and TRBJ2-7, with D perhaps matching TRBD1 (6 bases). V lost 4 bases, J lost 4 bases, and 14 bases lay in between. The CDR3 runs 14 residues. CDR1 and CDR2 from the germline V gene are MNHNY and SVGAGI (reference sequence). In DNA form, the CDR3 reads TGTGCCAGCAGTTTGGACAGAAAATCTTACGAGCAGTACTTC. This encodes CASSLDRKSYEQYF.

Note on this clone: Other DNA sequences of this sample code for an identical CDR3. Here the CDR3 DNA reads TGTGCCAGCAGTTTTCAGGCCGCCGGGGAGCTGTTTTTT. This codes for CASSFQAAGELFF. The rearrangement joins TRBV12-3 or TRBV12-4 to TRBJ2-2; D is uncertain. There are 13 residues in the CDR3. V lost 3 bases to trimming and J lost 6 bases, with 8 bases between them.

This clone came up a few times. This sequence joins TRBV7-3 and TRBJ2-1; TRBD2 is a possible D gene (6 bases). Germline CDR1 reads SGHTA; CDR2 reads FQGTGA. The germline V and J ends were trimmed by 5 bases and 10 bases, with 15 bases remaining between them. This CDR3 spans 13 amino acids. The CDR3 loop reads CASSPGSRGEQFF. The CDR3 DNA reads TGTGCCAGCAGCCCAGGGTCCCGGGGGGAGCAGTTCTTC.

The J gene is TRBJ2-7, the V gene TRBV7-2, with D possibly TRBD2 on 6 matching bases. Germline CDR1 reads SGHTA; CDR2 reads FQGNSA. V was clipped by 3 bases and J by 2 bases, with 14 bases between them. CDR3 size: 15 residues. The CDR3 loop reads CASSLSGPRAYEQYF. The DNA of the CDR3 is TGTGCCAGCAGCTTGAGCGGGCCTCGAGCCTACGAGCAGTACTTC.

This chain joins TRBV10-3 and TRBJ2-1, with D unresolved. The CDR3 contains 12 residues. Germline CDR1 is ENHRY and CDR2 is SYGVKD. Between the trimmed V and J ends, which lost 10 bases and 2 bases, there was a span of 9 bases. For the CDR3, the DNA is TGTGCCACCTCTCTCCCCTACAATGAGCAGTTCTTC. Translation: CATSLPYNEQFF.

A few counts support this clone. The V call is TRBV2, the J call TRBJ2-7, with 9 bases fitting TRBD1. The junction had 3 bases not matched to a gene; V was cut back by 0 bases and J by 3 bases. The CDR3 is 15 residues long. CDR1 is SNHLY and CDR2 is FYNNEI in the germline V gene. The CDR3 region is CASSEARTGDYEQYF. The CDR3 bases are TGTGCCAGCAGTGAAGCGCGGACAGGGGACTACGAGCAGTACTTC.

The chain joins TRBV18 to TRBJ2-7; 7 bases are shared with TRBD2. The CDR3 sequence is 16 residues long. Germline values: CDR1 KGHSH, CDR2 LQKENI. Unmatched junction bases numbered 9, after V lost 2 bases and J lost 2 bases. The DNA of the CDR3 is TGTGCCAGCTCACCAGGGCAGAGACTAGCTGCCTACGAGCAGTACTTC. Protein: CASSPGQRLAAYEQYF.